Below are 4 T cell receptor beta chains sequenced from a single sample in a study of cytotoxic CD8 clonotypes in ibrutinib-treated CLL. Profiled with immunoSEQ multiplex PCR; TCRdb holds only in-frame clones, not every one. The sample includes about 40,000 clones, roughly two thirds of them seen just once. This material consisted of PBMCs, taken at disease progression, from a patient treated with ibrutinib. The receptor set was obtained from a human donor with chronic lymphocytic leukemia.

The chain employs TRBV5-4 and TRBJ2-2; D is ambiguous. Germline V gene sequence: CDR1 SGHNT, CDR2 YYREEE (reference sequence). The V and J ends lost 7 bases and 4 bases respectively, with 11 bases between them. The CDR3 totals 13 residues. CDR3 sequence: CASELGVTGELFF. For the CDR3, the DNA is TGTGCCAGCGAGCTAGGAGTCACCGGGGAGCTGTTTTTT.

CDR3 in amino acids: CASSFGDGEQYF. CDR3 bases: TGCGCCAGCAGCTTTGGGGATGGTGAGCAGTACTTC. The V call is TRBV5-1, the J call TRBJ2-7; the D is unclear. V dropped 2 bases and J dropped 7 bases, with 10 bases sitting between them. From germline, CDR1 is SGHRS and CDR2 YFSETQ. There are 12 residues in the CDR3.

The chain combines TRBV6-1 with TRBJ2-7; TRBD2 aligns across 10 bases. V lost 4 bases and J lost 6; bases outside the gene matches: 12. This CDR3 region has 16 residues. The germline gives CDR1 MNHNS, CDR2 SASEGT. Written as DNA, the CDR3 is TGTGCCAGCAGTGGAAGGGTAGGTCTAGCGGGAGTCGAGCAGTACTTC. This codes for CASSGRVGLAGVEQYF.

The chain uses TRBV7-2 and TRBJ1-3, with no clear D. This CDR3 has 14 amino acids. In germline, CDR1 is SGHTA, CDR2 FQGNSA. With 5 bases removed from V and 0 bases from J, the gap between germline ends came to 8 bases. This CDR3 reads CASSPTGSGNTIYF. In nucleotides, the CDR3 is TGTGCCAGCAGCCCGACGGGCTCTGGAAACACCATATATTTT.